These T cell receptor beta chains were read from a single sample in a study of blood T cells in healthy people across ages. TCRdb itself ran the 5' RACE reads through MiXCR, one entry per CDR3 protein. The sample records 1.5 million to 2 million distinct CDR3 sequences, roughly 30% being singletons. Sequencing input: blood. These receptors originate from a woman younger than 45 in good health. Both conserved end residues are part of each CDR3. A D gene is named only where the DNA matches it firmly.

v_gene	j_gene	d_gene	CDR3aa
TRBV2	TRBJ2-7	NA	CASSEALLNEQYF
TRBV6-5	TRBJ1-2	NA	CASRGGGGSYGYTF
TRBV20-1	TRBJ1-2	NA	CSASGGVYGYTF
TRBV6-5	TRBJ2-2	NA	CASSYRRRTGELFF
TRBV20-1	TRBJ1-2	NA	CSARLDLGYGYTF
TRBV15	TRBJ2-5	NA	CATSRGSNAETQYF
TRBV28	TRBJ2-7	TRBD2	CASCGGGARGLGYEQYF
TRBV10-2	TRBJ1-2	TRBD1	CASSPGQGTIIGYTF
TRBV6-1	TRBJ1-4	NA	CASTGTMDEKLFF
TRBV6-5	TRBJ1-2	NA	CASSRESWGGEGYTF
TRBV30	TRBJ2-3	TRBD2	CAWVTSGGGDTQYF
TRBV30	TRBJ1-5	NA	CAWGTNQPQHF
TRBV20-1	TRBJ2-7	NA	CSARDFDRSSYEQYF
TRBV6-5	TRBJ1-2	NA	CASSPYEGYGYTF
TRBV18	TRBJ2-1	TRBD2	CASSPFTSGAYNEQFF
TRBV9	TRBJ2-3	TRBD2	CASSSSGTSKLGTDTQYF
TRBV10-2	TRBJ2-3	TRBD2	CASSDVAGSKPDTQYF
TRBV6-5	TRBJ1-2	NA	CASSYSKPGVDYGYTF
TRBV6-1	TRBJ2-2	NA	CASGTSRLITGELFF
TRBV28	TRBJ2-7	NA	CASRGEVDSYEQYF
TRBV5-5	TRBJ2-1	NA	CASSLAGTPPPEQFF
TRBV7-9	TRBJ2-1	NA	CASSFYREVLAEQFF
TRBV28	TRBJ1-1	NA	CASSFNDGNTEAFF
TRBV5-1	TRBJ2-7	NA	CASRGSCEQYF
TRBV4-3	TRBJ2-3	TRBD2	CASSQSERGPTDTQYF
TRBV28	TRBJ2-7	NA	CASLQEKDEQYF
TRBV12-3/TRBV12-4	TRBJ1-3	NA	CASSPSPLRGNTIYF
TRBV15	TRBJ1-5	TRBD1	CATSNLTGNQPQHF
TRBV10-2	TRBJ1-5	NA	CASKEQGRPQHF
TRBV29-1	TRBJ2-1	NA	CSAGRNLAPEQFF
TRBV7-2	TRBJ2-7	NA	CASSFRSGGGPGGEQYF
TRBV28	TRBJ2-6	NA	CASSIGGFGANVLTF
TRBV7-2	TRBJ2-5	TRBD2	CASSLRWLAGETQYF
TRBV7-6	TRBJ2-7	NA	CASSSPQIAADYEQYF
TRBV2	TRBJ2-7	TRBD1	CASSGQGGYEQYF
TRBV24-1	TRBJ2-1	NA	CATSDRIRGEQFF
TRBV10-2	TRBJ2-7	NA	CASSEWREMDEQYF